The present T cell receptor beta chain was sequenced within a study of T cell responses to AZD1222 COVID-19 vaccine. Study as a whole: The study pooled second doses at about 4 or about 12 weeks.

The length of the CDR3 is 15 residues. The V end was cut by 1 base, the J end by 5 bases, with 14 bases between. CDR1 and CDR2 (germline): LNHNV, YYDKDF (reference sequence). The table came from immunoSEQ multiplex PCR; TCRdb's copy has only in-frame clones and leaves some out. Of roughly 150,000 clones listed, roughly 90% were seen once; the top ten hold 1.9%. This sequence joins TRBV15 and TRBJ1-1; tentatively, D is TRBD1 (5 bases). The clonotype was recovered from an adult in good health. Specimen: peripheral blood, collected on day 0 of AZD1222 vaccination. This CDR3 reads CATSRGGQGRTEAFF. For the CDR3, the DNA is TGTGCCACCAGCAGAGGGGGCCAGGGAAGGACTGAAGCTTTCTTT.